One and the same sample provided the 21 T cell receptor beta chains below, sequenced in a study of shared clonotypes between healthy human individuals. Produced via immunoSEQ multiplex PCR; TCRdb's table is partial and in-frame only. Among around 610,000 clones listed, roughly 95% were seen once. Naive CD8 cells comprised CD45RO-negative, CCR7-positively selected cells, excluding terminally differentiated effector memory CD45RA+ cells. The sample consisted of naive CD8+ T cells sorted from blood. These receptors all come from a woman under 40 in good health.

The rearrangement links TRBV5-6 to TRBJ2-7, with 12 bases lining up with TRBD1. This CDR3 has 15 residues. Germline V gene sequence: CDR1 SGHDT, CDR2 YYEEEE. After removal of 1 base from V and 6 bases from J, the junction contained 5 bases not matched to a gene. Here the CDR3 DNA reads TGTGCCAGCAGCTTGATGGGACAGGGGGCCTCCGAGCAGTACTTC. This sequence encodes CASSLMGQGASEQYF.

This chain's CDR3 is CASSTYTERNWEEAFF. As DNA, the CDR3 is TGTGCCAGTAGTACATACACGGAAAGAAACTGGGAGGAAGCTTTCTTT. This chain connects TRBV19 to TRBJ1-1, with unresolved D. Germline assignment: CDR1 LNHDA and CDR2 SQIVND (reference sequence). V was trimmed by 4 bases and J by 8 bases, leaving 23 bases between them. The CDR3 length is 16 residues.

This rearrangement joins TRBV27 to TRBJ2-7; perhaps D is TRBD1 or TRBD2 (5 bases each). The CDR3 is made up of 15 amino acids. Trimming removed 0 bases from V and 3 bases from J, with 12 bases in between. CDR1 is MNHEY and CDR2 is SMNVEV in the germline V gene (reference sequence). This CDR3 reads CASSLSGTGNYEQYF. CDR3 in DNA: TGTGCCAGCAGTTTATCTGGGACCGGGAACTACGAGCAGTACTTC.

The V and J genes are TRBV14 and TRBJ2-1; D is possibly TRBD2 (6 bases). Germline CDR1 and CDR2: SGHDN and FVKESK. V lost 3 bases, J lost 6 bases, and 12 bases lay in between. The length of the CDR3 is 14 residues. The CDR3 coding sequence is TGTGCCAGCAGCCAGCGGGACGACTTCAATGAGCAGTTCTTC. It yields the protein CASSQRDDFNEQFF.

The CDR3 nucleotides read TGCGCCAGCAGCGACTACAGCTACGAGCAGTACTTC. Its protein product is CASSDYSYEQYF. V usage is TRBV10-1 and J usage is TRBJ2-7, with D maybe TRBD2 (5 bases). This CDR3 has 12 residues. CDR1 WNHNN and CDR2 SYGVQD come from the germline V gene (reference sequence). V was pared by 6 bases and J by 3 bases, with 9 bases between.

This chain links TRBV7-9 with TRBJ2-7, with 7 bases that match TRBD1. The CDR3 loop spans 14 amino acids. Germline V gene sequence: CDR1 SEHNR, CDR2 FQNEAQ (reference sequence). V was clipped by 4 bases and J by 2 bases; unmatched bases: 5. As DNA, the CDR3 is TGTGCCAGCAGCTCCCGGACAGGAGCCTACGAGCAGTACTTC. This gives the protein CASSSRTGAYEQYF.

This chain joins TRBV13 and TRBJ2-7; tentatively, D is TRBD2 (5 bases). Trimming cost V 5 bases and J 7 bases, with 12 bases left between them. The germline CDR1 and CDR2 sequences are PRHDT and FYEKMQ (reference sequence). The CDR3 runs to 12 residues. The CDR3 coding sequence is TGTGCCAGCAGCCCCCTCGGGGAAGAGCAGTACTTC. Translation gives CASSPLGEEQYF.

The chain combines TRBV27 with TRBJ2-1, with 10 bases aligning to TRBD1. The CDR3 consists of 12 residues. After removal of 8 bases from V and 7 bases from J, the junction contained 2 bases not matched to a gene. Germline assignment: CDR1 MNHEY and CDR2 SMNVEV (reference sequence). The CDR3 sequence is CASGTGVNEQFF. CDR3 DNA: TGTGCCAGCGGGACAGGGGTGAATGAGCAGTTCTTC.

The J gene is TRBJ2-1, the V gene TRBV6-1; a weak D match, TRBD2 (6 bases). This CDR3 contains 14 residues. The V and J ends lost 7 bases and 6 bases respectively, with 16 bases between them. Germline V gene sequence: CDR1 MNHNS, CDR2 SASEGT. The CDR3 protein is CASKDTYGGNEQFF. CDR3 nucleotides: TGTGCCAGCAAGGACACGTACGGGGGCAATGAGCAGTTCTTC.

This chain connects TRBV19 to TRBJ2-1; D is possibly TRBD2 (5 bases). In germline, CDR1 is LNHDA, CDR2 SQIVND (reference sequence). V shed 0 bases and J shed 9 bases, with 6 bases lying between them. The length of the CDR3 is 12 residues. The CDR3 spells CASSIEGSEQFF. Written as DNA, the CDR3 is TGTGCCAGTAGTATAGAAGGGAGTGAGCAGTTCTTC.

As for this clone: At the DNA level, this CDR3 is encoded by other sequences in the same sample as well. The V call is TRBV28, the J call TRBJ2-5; D unclear. The V gene lost 2 bases and the J gene lost 5 bases, with 3 bases spanning the gap. Germline V gives CDR1 MDHEN, CDR2 SYDVKM. The CDR3 spans 11 residues. Written as DNA, the CDR3 is TGTGCCAGCAGTTTACTGGAGACCCAGTACTTC. Translation: CASSLLETQYF. Filled out from reference TRBV28 and TRBJ2-5, the complete variable domain reads DVKVTQSSRYLVKRTGEKVFLECVQDMDHENMFWYRQDPGLGLRLIYFSYDVKMKEKGDIPEGYSVSREKKERFSLILESASTNQTSMYLCASSLLETQYFGPGTRLLVL.

The genes are TRBV10-2 and TRBJ1-1; D gene unclear. The CDR3 is 14 residues long. Deletions cut 3 bases from V and 3 bases from J, with 11 bases between. Per germline, CDR1 WSHSY and CDR2 SAAADI. This CDR3 reads CASSEGGGYTEAFF. The CDR3 nucleotides read TGCGCCAGCAGTGAAGGTGGTGGGTACACTGAAGCTTTCTTT.

This chain uses TRBV5-4 with TRBJ2-2; D is ambiguous. Trimming shortened V by 0 bases and J by 1 base, and 7 bases separated the two germline ends. The germline CDR1 and CDR2 sequences are SGHNT and YYREEE (reference sequence). The CDR3 has 15 amino acids. The chain's CDR3 is CASSLASQNTGELFF. For the CDR3, the DNA is TGTGCCAGCAGCTTGGCATCCCAGAACACCGGGGAGCTGTTTTTT.

The gene calls are TRBV21-1 and TRBJ1-4; TRBD1, the D gene given by the table, was not confirmed from the DNA. TRBV21-1 is shown as a pseudogene. The CDR3 sequence is 16 residues long. CDR3: CASSPEGTGRREKLFF. The CDR3 coding sequence is TGTGCCAGCAGCCCTGAAGGAACAGGGCGGCGGGAAAAACTGTTTTTT.

V usage is TRBV28 and J usage is TRBJ2-7, with 9 bases lining up with TRBD2. The length of the CDR3 is 15 residues. Trimming cost V 3 bases and J 5 bases; bases outside gene matches: 8. Germline-derived CDR1 and CDR2 are MDHEN and SYDVKM. CDR3 region: CASSFKAGGGHEQYF. The CDR3 DNA is TGTGCCAGCAGTTTTAAGGCGGGAGGGGGTCACGAGCAGTACTTC.

V usage is TRBV5-6 and J usage is TRBJ2-7; D unresolved. The CDR3 covers 12 residues. Germline-derived CDR1 and CDR2 are SGHDT and YYEEEE. Deletions cut 0 bases from V and 6 bases from J, with 7 bases between. CDR3 loop: CASSLEGTEQYF. In DNA, the CDR3 is TGTGCCAGCAGCTTGGAGGGAACCGAGCAGTACTTC.

The V call is TRBV27, the J call TRBJ2-7; 10 bases agree with TRBD2. In germline, CDR1 is MNHEY, CDR2 SMNVEV (reference sequence). This CDR3 is built from 14 residues. Losses at the gene ends were 5 bases for V and 10 bases for J; bases not matched to a gene: 11. In nucleotides, the CDR3 is TGTGCCAGCAGTGAAGCGGGAGGGCCTTCGCGTCAGTACTTC. Its protein is CASSEAGGPSRQYF.

This clone has a single count. This rearrangement joins TRBV15 to TRBJ2-7; 11 nucleotides line up with TRBD2. After removal of 5 bases from V and 2 bases from J, the junction contained 8 bases not matched to a gene. This CDR3 region has 16 residues. Germline CDR1 and CDR2: LNHNV and YYDKDF (reference sequence). The CDR3 DNA is TGTGCCACCAGCCCTCGGCTAGCGGGAGGCCCCTACGAGCAGTACTTC. It is translated as CATSPRLAGGPYEQYF.

The V gene is TRBV4-1, the J gene TRBJ2-7; D may be TRBD2 (6 bases). CDR3 length equals 15 residues. CDR1 MGHRA and CDR2 YSYEKL come from the germline V gene. V was pared by 4 bases and J by 0 bases, with 13 bases between. CDR3 sequence: CASSLSPRDSYEQYF. DNA for the CDR3: TGCGCCAGCAGCCTGTCCCCGCGGGACTCCTACGAGCAGTACTTC.

The J gene is TRBJ1-1, the V gene TRBV27; the match to TRBD1 covers 8 bases. Germline CDR1 is MNHEY and CDR2 is SMNVEV (reference sequence). The CDR3 runs 13 residues. The V gene end was trimmed by 4 bases and the J gene end by 6 bases; junction bases not matched to a gene: 4. CDR3 sequence reads: CASSSGGWAEAFF. CDR3 DNA sequence: TGTGCCAGCAGTTCAGGGGGCTGGGCTGAAGCTTTCTTT.

V gene TRBV9 combines with J gene TRBJ2-5; D is ambiguous. The end of the DNA fits TRBJ2-7 better, so the J call may be wrong. The CDR3 totals 14 residues. CDR1 is SGDLS and CDR2 is YYNGEE in the germline V gene. CDR3 amino acids: CASSVGLSHYEQYF. The CDR3 region has the DNA TGTGCCAGCAGCGTAGGGCTCAGCCACTACGAGCAGTACTTC.